This T cell receptor (beta chain) is drawn from a study of T cells in Graves' hyperthyroidism and ophthalmopathy. Looking at the study overall: The initial diagnosis was the point when peripheral blood was collected, ahead of any treatment. Study-wide results and caveats: Most expanded thyroid clonotypes above 0.001 also appeared in blood. Ophthalmopathy prediction by the model preceded onset by a median about 6 months.

Fresh peripheral blood, around 11 ml of it, supplied the PBMCs. Comments on this clonotype: Its antigen is not identified.

Germline values: CDR1 KGHDR, CDR2 SFDVKD. J was trimmed by 0 bases and V by 3 bases; bases with no gene match: 5. This CDR3 has 18 residues. Researchers amplified the TCR beta CDR3 regions from RNA transcripts. HTBI primers were employed in a first-round RT-PCR of the TCR CDR3. TCRdb analysed the multiplex PCR reads with MiXCR anew, one entry per CDR3 protein. The sample shows roughly 600,000 distinct CDR3 sequences, 13% to 15% of them seen only once. The material sequenced was blood. This TCR was sampled from a woman between 50 and 59 years old with Graves' ophthalmopathy. This rearrangement joins TRBV24-1 to TRBJ2-3; 13 bases map to TRBD2. DNA of the CDR3: TGTGCCACCAGTGATCCCGGGACTAGCGGGGAGAGCACAGATACGCAGTATTTT. Protein sequence: CATSDPGTSGESTDTQYF.